Listed below are T cell receptor beta chains from one sample, sequenced in a study of blood T cell repertoires in COVID-19. Here immunoSEQ multiplex PCR was the method, and the copy in TCRdb shows in-frame clones only, minus some. The sample lists some 260,000 clones, about 73% occurring once. The specimen was peripheral blood. The source of these receptors is an elderly woman with acute or convalescent COVID-19. Each CDR3 is given with its conserved first and last residue. Fields, in order: CDR3 protein, V gene, J gene.

CDR3: CASSVGLQGGTEAFF
V: TRBV9
J: TRBJ1-1

CDR3: CASSTATGYGYTF
V: TRBV19
J: TRBJ1-2

CDR3: CASSAGGTEAFF
V: TRBV18
J: TRBJ1-1

CDR3: CASSPRAGGLYNEQFF
V: TRBV18
J: TRBJ2-1

CDR3: CASSQSRTPDRFGELFF
V: TRBV23-1
J: TRBJ2-2

CDR3: CASNHRVTTQPQHF
V: TRBV4-1
J: TRBJ1-5

CDR3: CASSPGQGRDTGELFF
V: TRBV5-1
J: TRBJ2-2

CDR3: CASSPRTSGPGGTGELFF
V: TRBV18
J: TRBJ2-2

CDR3: CASSLWGQTNEKLFF
V: TRBV5-1
J: TRBJ1-4

CDR3: CASSIGQINEKLFF
V: TRBV19
J: TRBJ1-4

CDR3: CASSPQGQNTEAFF
V: TRBV5-1
J: TRBJ1-1

CDR3: CASSLGGAGTQETQYF
V: TRBV28
J: TRBJ2-5

CDR3: CASSEAREQYF
V: TRBV6-1
J: TRBJ2-7

CDR3: CASSTGFNYGYTF
V: TRBV6-5
J: TRBJ1-2

CDR3: CASSEVLAGGPYEQYF
V: TRBV6-1
J: TRBJ2-7

CDR3: CASSISDRGTYEQYF
V: TRBV19
J: TRBJ2-7

CDR3: CAIRTSGMIRGNEQFF
V: TRBV10-3
J: TRBJ2-1

CDR3: CASSWQGAGTEAFF
V: TRBV19
J: TRBJ1-1

CDR3: CASGSGSYNSPLHF
V: TRBV9
J: TRBJ1-6

CDR3: CASSLEVLAAHTQYF
V: TRBV7-2
J: TRBJ2-3

CDR3: CASSPDFYGYTF
V: TRBV5-1
J: TRBJ1-2

CDR3: CATSRDRGLVSGYTF
V: TRBV15
J: TRBJ1-2

CDR3: CASSSRGIGYGYTF
V: TRBV6-2/TRBV6-3
J: TRBJ1-2

CDR3: CASSSTGEVYNEQFF
V: TRBV18
J: TRBJ2-1

CDR3: CASSVTGGTEAFF
V: TRBV5-5
J: TRBJ1-1

CDR3: CAISFSGNGYTF
V: TRBV10-3
J: TRBJ1-2

CDR3: CASSYSVPTQSYGYTF
V: TRBV6-5
J: TRBJ1-2

CDR3: CASTAGFGTYSNQPQHF
V: TRBV19
J: TRBJ1-5

CDR3: CASSETATGGKLFF
V: TRBV6-1
J: TRBJ1-4

CDR3: CASSIGGGNPDTQYF
V: TRBV19
J: TRBJ2-3

CDR3: CASSIGGQGADTIYF
V: TRBV19
J: TRBJ1-3

CDR3: CASSTGQGSSPLHF
V: TRBV7-9
J: TRBJ1-6

CDR3: CASGRLSDTDTQYF
V: TRBV7-2
J: TRBJ2-3

CDR3: CSAERGGRGTEAFF
V: TRBV29-1
J: TRBJ1-1

CDR3: CASSLKGAREAFF
V: TRBV11-3
J: TRBJ1-1

CDR3: CSVVVWAGGAEQYF
V: TRBV29-1
J: TRBJ2-7

CDR3: CASSYSGQGAAFF
V: TRBV6-5
J: TRBJ1-1

CDR3: CASSQDGRTGGIGELFF
V: TRBV4-1
J: TRBJ2-2

CDR3: CATSRQAGANQPQHF
V: TRBV15
J: TRBJ1-5

CDR3: CASRQREGHQETQYF
V: TRBV27
J: TRBJ2-5

CDR3: CSATGTTYNEQFF
V: TRBV29-1
J: TRBJ2-1

CDR3: CASRPQGATYEQYF
V: TRBV2
J: TRBJ2-7

CDR3: CASSPQGANGELFF
V: TRBV7-2
J: TRBJ2-2

CDR3: CASSPLSHPGELFF
V: TRBV7-9
J: TRBJ2-2

CDR3: CSASDSTEAFF
V: TRBV20-1
J: TRBJ1-1

CDR3: CASSPFVNTEAFF
V: TRBV9
J: TRBJ1-1

CDR3: CASSPTARYEQYF
V: TRBV2
J: TRBJ2-7

CDR3: CASSMAGASRPIQYF
V: TRBV19
J: TRBJ2-4

CDR3: CAISLRTGGSTEAFF
V: TRBV10-3
J: TRBJ1-1

CDR3: CASSLDRPNTGELFF
V: TRBV27
J: TRBJ2-2

CDR3: CASSSAQAGDNSPLHF
V: TRBV7-9
J: TRBJ1-6

CDR3: CASSSLRTVFMNTEAFF
V: TRBV27
J: TRBJ1-1

CDR3: CASSLLPGELFF
V: TRBV11-3
J: TRBJ2-2

CDR3: CASSQQGTGSGNTIYF
V: TRBV25-1
J: TRBJ1-3

CDR3: CASSSNQQGAHNGYTF
V: TRBV12-1
J: TRBJ1-2

CDR3: CASSEARANTIYF
V: TRBV6-1
J: TRBJ1-3

CDR3: CASSSDRGGNSPLHF
V: TRBV28
J: TRBJ1-6

CDR3: CASSLGAGGGGNEQFF
V: TRBV5-1
J: TRBJ2-1

CDR3: CASSEEGVGQPQHF
V: TRBV5-1
J: TRBJ1-5

CDR3: CASSQDLGQGARAEAFF
V: TRBV4-3
J: TRBJ1-1